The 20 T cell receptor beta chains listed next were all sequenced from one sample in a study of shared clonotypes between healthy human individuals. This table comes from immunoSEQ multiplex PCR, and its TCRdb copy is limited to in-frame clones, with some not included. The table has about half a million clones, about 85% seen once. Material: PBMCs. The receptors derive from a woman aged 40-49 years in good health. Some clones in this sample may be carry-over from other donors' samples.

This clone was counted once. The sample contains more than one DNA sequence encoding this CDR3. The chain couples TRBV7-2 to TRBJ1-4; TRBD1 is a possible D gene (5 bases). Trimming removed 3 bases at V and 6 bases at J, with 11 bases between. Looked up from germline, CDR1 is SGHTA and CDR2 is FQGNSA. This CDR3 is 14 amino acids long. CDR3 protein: CASSLGGADEKLFF. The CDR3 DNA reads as TGTGCCAGCAGCTTGGGAGGGGCGGATGAAAAACTGTTTTTT.

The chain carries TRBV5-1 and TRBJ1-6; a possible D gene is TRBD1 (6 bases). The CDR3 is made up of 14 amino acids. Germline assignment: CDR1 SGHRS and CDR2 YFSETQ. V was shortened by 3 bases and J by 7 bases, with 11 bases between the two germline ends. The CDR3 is CASSSRQVNSPLHF. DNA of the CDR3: TGCGCCAGCAGCTCACGACAGGTCAATTCACCCCTCCACTTT.

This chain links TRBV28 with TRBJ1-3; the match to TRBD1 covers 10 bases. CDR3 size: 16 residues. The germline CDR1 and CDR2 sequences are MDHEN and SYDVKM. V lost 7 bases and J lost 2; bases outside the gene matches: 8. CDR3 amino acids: CASITTGTGAGNTIYF. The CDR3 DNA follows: TGTGCCAGCATCACAACCGGGACAGGGGCTGGAAACACCATATATTTT.

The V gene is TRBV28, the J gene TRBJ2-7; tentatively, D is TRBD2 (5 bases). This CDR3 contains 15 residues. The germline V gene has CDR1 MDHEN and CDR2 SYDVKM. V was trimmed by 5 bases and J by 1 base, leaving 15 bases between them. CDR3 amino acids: CASSPFRRRSYEQYF. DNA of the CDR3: TGTGCCAGCAGTCCCTTTCGGAGGCGATCCTACGAGCAGTACTTC.

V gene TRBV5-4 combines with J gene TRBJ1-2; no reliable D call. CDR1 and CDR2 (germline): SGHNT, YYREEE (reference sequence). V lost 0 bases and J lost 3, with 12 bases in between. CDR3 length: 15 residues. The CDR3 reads CASSLVGRADYGYTF. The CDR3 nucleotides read TGTGCCAGCAGCTTGGTGGGGAGGGCCGACTATGGCTACACCTTC.

The CDR3 sequence: CASSFRSRPGPQHF. As DNA, the CDR3 is TGTGCCAGCAGTTTTAGGTCACGCCCGGGGCCCCAGCATTTT. The rearrangement links TRBV28 to TRBJ1-5; D remains ambiguous. The V and J ends lost 3 bases and 9 bases respectively, with 15 bases between them. Germline V gene lookup returns CDR1 MDHEN and CDR2 SYDVKM. The length of the CDR3 is 14 residues.

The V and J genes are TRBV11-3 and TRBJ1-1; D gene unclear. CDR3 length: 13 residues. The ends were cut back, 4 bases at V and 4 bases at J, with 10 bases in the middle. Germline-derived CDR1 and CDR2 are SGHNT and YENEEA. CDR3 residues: CASSYSQGTEAFF. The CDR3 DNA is TGTGCCAGCAGCTACTCTCAAGGCACTGAAGCTTTCTTT.

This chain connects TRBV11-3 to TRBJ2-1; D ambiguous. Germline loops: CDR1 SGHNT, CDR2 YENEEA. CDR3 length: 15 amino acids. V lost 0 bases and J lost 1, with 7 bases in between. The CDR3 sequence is CASSLDDKSYNEQFF. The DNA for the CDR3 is TGTGCCAGCAGCTTAGACGACAAATCCTACAATGAGCAGTTCTTC.

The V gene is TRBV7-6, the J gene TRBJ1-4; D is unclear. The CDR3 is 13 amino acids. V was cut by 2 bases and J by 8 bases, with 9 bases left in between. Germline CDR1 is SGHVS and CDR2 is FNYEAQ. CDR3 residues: CASSLTGGEKLFF. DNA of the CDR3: TGTGCCAGCAGCTTAACGGGAGGGGAAAAACTGTTTTTT.

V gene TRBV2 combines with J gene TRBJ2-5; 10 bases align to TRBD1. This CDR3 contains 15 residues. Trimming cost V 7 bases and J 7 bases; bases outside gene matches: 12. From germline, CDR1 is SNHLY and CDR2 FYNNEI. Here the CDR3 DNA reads TGTGCCAGCAACTCCGGACAGGGGGGAGCGGCGACCCAGTACTTC. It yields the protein CASNSGQGGAATQYF.

CDR3 loop: CAVSQGEGNQPQHF. CDR3 sequence (DNA): TGTGCCGTCTCCCAGGGGGAGGGCAATCAGCCCCAGCATTTT. V gene TRBV7-9 combines with J gene TRBJ1-5, with 7 nucleotides matching TRBD1. J was trimmed by 2 bases and V by 11 bases; bases with no gene match: 9. Germline V CDR1 and CDR2: SEHNR, FQNEAQ (reference sequence). The length of the CDR3 is 14 residues.

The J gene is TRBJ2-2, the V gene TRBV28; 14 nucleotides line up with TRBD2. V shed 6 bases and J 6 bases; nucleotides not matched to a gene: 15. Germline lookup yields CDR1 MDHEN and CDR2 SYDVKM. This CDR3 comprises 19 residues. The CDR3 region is CASSPTAGTSGSWAGELFF. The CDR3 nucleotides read TGTGCCAGCAGCCCTACCGCCGGGACTAGCGGGAGTTGGGCCGGGGAGCTGTTTTTT. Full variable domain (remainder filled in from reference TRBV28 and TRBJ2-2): DVKVTQSSRYLVKRTGEKVFLECVQDMDHENMFWYRQDPGLGLRLIYFSYDVKMKEKGDIPEGYSVSREKKERFSLILESASTNQTSMYLCASSPTAGTSGSWAGELFFGEGSRLTVL.

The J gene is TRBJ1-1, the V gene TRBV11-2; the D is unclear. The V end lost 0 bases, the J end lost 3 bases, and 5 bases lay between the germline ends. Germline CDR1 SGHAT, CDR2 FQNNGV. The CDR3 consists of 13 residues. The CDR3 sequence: CASSLDRHTEAFF. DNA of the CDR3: TGTGCCAGCAGCTTAGATAGACACACTGAAGCTTTCTTT.

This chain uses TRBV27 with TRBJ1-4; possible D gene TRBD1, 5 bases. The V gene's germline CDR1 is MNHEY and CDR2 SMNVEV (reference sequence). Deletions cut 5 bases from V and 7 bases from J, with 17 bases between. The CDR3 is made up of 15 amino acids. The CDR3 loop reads CASSPLPGPSEKLFF. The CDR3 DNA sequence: TGTGCCAGCAGTCCGTTACCGGGGCCGAGTGAAAAACTGTTTTTT.

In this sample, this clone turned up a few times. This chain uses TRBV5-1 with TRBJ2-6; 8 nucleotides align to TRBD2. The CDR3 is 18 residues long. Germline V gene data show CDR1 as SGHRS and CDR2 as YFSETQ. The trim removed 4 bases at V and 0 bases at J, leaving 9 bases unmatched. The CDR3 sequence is CASSLSSGLSSGANVLTF. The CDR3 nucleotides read TGCGCCAGCAGCCTCTCTAGCGGGCTGAGCTCTGGGGCCAACGTCCTGACTTTC.

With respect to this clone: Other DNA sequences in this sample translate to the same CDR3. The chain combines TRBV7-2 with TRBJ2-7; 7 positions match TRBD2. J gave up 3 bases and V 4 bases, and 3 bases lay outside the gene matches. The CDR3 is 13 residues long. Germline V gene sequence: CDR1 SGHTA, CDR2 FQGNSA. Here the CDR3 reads CASSSSGFYEQYF. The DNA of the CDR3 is TGTGCCAGCAGCTCTAGCGGATTCTACGAGCAGTACTTC.

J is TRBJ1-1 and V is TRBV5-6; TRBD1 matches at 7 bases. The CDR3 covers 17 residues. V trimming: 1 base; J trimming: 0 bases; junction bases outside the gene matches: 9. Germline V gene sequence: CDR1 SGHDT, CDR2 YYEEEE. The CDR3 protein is CASSLSLQGPMNTEAFF. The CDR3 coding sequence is TGTGCCAGCAGCTTGTCTCTACAGGGGCCCATGAACACTGAAGCTTTCTTT.

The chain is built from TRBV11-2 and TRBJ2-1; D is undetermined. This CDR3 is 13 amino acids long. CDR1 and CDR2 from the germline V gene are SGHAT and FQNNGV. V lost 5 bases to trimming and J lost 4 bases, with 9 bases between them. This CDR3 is CASSPGRYNEQFF. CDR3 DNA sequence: TGTGCCAGCAGCCCGGGCCGGTACAATGAGCAGTTCTTC.

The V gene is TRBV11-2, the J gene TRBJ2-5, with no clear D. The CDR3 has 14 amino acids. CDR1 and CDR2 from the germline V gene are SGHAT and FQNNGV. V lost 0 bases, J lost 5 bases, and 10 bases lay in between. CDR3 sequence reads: CASSLDRAAETQYF. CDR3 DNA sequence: TGTGCCAGCAGCTTAGATCGGGCTGCTGAGACCCAGTACTTC.

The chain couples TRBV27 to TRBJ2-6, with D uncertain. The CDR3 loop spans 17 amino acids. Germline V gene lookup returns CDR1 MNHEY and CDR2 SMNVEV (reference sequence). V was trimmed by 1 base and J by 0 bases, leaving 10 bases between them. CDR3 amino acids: CASSLLGADSGANVLTF. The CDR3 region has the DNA TGTGCCAGCAGTTTATTGGGCGCGGACTCTGGGGCCAACGTCCTGACTTTC.